A selection of T cell receptor beta chains follows, all from one sample in a study of blood T cells in healthy people across ages. TCRdb reprocessed the 5' RACE reads with MiXCR, giving one entry per CDR3 protein. The data show under 2,000,000 distinct CDR3 sequences, 40% to 55% seen once. Sequencing was done on a sample of blood. These receptors were collected from a woman aged 40 to 50 in good health. The CDR3 runs from the conserved cysteine through the conserved F or W. The D gene is left open where the match is weak. Clone size, where shown, is once, few, many, or a class for clones that have expanded.

D gene: TRBD2; V gene: TRBV7-2; clone size: .; J gene: TRBJ2-5; CDR3 DNA: TGTGCCAGCAACCACGGACTAGCCGGAGAGACCCAGTACTTC; CDR3 protein: CASNHGLAGETQYF
D gene: TRBD1; V gene: TRBV4-1; clone size: .; J gene: TRBJ1-6; CDR3 DNA: TGCGCCAGCAGCCAAGATGTGTTACAGGGGAATTCACCCCTCCACTTT; CDR3 protein: CASSQDVLQGNSPLHF
D gene: .; V gene: TRBV6-1; clone size: .; J gene: TRBJ2-7; CDR3 DNA: TGTGTCAGCAATCTAGGGACCGCAAGCTCCTACGAGCAGTACTTC; CDR3 protein: CVSNLGTASSYEQYF
D gene: .; V gene: TRBV20-1; clone size: .; J gene: TRBJ2-7; CDR3 DNA: TGCAGTGCTAGTCGGGTTCACGAGCAGTACTTC; CDR3 protein: CSASRVHEQYF
D gene: .; V gene: TRBV3-1; clone size: .; J gene: TRBJ1-5; CDR3 DNA: TGTGCCAGCAGCCAGGACCGCGGGGGGCGAAGCAATCAGCCCCAGCATTTT; CDR3 protein: CASSQDRGGRSNQPQHF
D gene: .; V gene: TRBV28; clone size: .; J gene: TRBJ2-5; CDR3 DNA: TGTGCCACCGCAGGGGTGGTTTACAATGAGCAGTACTTC; CDR3 protein: CATAGVVYNEQYF
D gene: TRBD2; V gene: TRBV12-3/TRBV12-4; clone size: .; J gene: TRBJ2-1; CDR3 DNA: TGTGCCAGCAGTTCACGACTAGCGCCCATCAATGAGCAGTTCTTC; CDR3 protein: CASSSRLAPINEQFF
D gene: .; V gene: TRBV19; clone size: many; J gene: TRBJ2-1; CDR3 DNA: TGTGCCAGTAGAACCCTGGGGGCTAACAATGAGCAGTTCTTC; CDR3 protein: CASRTLGANNEQFF
D gene: .; V gene: TRBV7-2; clone size: .; J gene: TRBJ1-6; CDR3 DNA: TGTGCCAGCAGCTCGACCAGGGGAAGAAACTCACCCCTCCACTTT; CDR3 protein: CASSSTRGRNSPLHF
D gene: TRBD1; V gene: TRBV20-1; clone size: .; J gene: TRBJ1-2; CDR3 DNA: TGCAGTGTTGGGACAGGGGGCGCCAACTATGGCTACACCTTC; CDR3 protein: CSVGTGGANYGYTF
D gene: .; V gene: TRBV4-2; clone size: .; J gene: TRBJ2-1; CDR3 DNA: TGTGCCAGCGCCCCGGGAAGGGGGGGTGAGCAGTTCTTC; CDR3 protein: CASAPGRGGEQFF
D gene: .; V gene: TRBV12-5; clone size: .; J gene: TRBJ1-2; CDR3 DNA: TGTGCTAGTGGTTTGATCCCCGGGGACTATGGCTACACCTTC; CDR3 protein: CASGLIPGDYGYTF
D gene: .; V gene: TRBV27; clone size: .; J gene: TRBJ1-5; CDR3 DNA: TGTGCCAGCAGTTCACTAAGGGCCGGAAGTGGTGTCCATCAGCCCCAGCATTTT; CDR3 protein: CASSSLRAGSGVHQPQHF
D gene: TRBD1; V gene: TRBV27; clone size: few; J gene: TRBJ1-2; CDR3 DNA: TGTGCCAGCAGTCTCTCACAGGGGAACTATGGCTACACCTTC; CDR3 protein: CASSLSQGNYGYTF
D gene: .; V gene: TRBV6-2/TRBV6-3; clone size: .; J gene: TRBJ2-7; CDR3 DNA: TGTGCCAGCAGTATAGCGGAGAACTACGAGCAGTACTTC; CDR3 protein: CASSIAENYEQYF
D gene: .; V gene: TRBV20-1; clone size: .; J gene: TRBJ2-3; CDR3 DNA: TGCAGTGCTAGAGGTACAGGGCGTGCAGATACGCAGTATTTT; CDR3 protein: CSARGTGRADTQYF
D gene: TRBD1; V gene: TRBV27; clone size: few; J gene: TRBJ2-1; CDR3 DNA: TGTGCCAGCAGTCCGCAGGGGGACAATGAGCAGTTCTTC; CDR3 protein: CASSPQGDNEQFF
D gene: TRBD1; V gene: TRBV7-2; clone size: many; J gene: TRBJ2-5; CDR3 DNA: TGTGCCAGCAGCAAGCAGACAGGGGATAGAGAGACCCAGTACTTC; CDR3 protein: CASSKQTGDRETQYF
D gene: .; V gene: TRBV20-1; clone size: .; J gene: TRBJ2-5; CDR3 DNA: TGCAGTGCTAGAGGTCCGGAGGGGCAGTACTTC; CDR3 protein: CSARGPEGQYF
D gene: TRBD2; V gene: TRBV20-1; clone size: .; J gene: TRBJ2-1; CDR3 DNA: TGCAGTGCTAGAGTTCTAGCGGGGGGGAGCTCCTACAATGAGCAGTTCTTC; CDR3 protein: CSARVLAGGSSYNEQFF
D gene: TRBD2; V gene: TRBV11-2; clone size: few; J gene: TRBJ2-1; CDR3 DNA: TGTGCCAGCAGCCCTTGGACGGGAAGCGGGGGGATCTACAATGAGCAGTTCTTC; CDR3 protein: CASSPWTGSGGIYNEQFF
D gene: .; V gene: TRBV28; clone size: .; J gene: TRBJ2-4; CDR3 DNA: TGTGCCAGCAGCCCCACCCGCGAGCGGTCCAAAAACATTCAGTACTTC; CDR3 protein: CASSPTRERSKNIQYF
D gene: TRBD1; V gene: TRBV4-2; clone size: few; J gene: TRBJ2-7; CDR3 DNA: TGTGCCAGCAGCCCAGGGGGAAGGTGGGAGCAGTACTTC; CDR3 protein: CASSPGGRWEQYF
D gene: .; V gene: TRBV7-9; clone size: .; J gene: TRBJ2-3; CDR3 DNA: TGTGCCAGCACCCCAATAGGGCAGGGGAACACAGATACGCAGTATTTT; CDR3 protein: CASTPIGQGNTDTQYF
D gene: .; V gene: TRBV2; clone size: .; J gene: TRBJ2-1; CDR3 DNA: TGTGCCAGCAGTGAGAACTATGGTACAGTCTATGAGCAGTTCTTC; CDR3 protein: CASSENYGTVYEQFF
D gene: TRBD2; V gene: TRBV28; clone size: .; J gene: TRBJ2-7; CDR3 DNA: TGTGCCAGCGCCGCCGGCTCAGCGGGGTCCTACGAGCAGTACTTC; CDR3 protein: CASAAGSAGSYEQYF
D gene: .; V gene: TRBV27; clone size: few; J gene: TRBJ1-2; CDR3 DNA: TGTGCCAGCAGCTCTAAACCCCAAGGGCGAGCTAACTATGGCTACACCTTC; CDR3 protein: CASSSKPQGRANYGYTF
D gene: TRBD1; V gene: TRBV27; clone size: .; J gene: TRBJ1-2; CDR3 DNA: TGTGCCAGCAGTTCCCTGAGGACAGGGTTTGATGGCTACACCTTC; CDR3 protein: CASSSLRTGFDGYTF
D gene: .; V gene: TRBV7-2; clone size: many; J gene: TRBJ1-2; CDR3 DNA: TGTGCCAGCCAAGGAACAGCTCTCGGAGGCTACACCTTC; CDR3 protein: CASQGTALGGYTF
D gene: .; V gene: TRBV2; clone size: .; J gene: TRBJ1-6; CDR3 DNA: TGTGCCAGCAGTGAATCGCCCCATGCGCTCCACTTT; CDR3 protein: CASSESPHALHF
D gene: .; V gene: TRBV20-1; clone size: .; J gene: TRBJ1-6; CDR3 DNA: TGCAGTGTGACCTGGGGGAATTCACCCCTCCACTTT; CDR3 protein: CSVTWGNSPLHF
D gene: TRBD1; V gene: TRBV24-1; clone size: .; J gene: TRBJ2-6; CDR3 DNA: TGTGCCACCAGTGACGCAAGAGGGACAGGGGGATCCTCTGGGGCCAACGTCCTGACTTTC; CDR3 protein: CATSDARGTGGSSGANVLTF
D gene: .; V gene: TRBV28; clone size: few; J gene: TRBJ2-4; CDR3 DNA: TGTGCCAGCAGTTTAATGGCAGCCGTAGCCAAAAACATTCAGTACTTC; CDR3 protein: CASSLMAAVAKNIQYF
D gene: TRBD1; V gene: TRBV6-1; clone size: many; J gene: TRBJ1-4; CDR3 DNA: TGTGCCAGCAGTGAAGGGACAGGTGGTGAAAAACTGTTTTTT; CDR3 protein: CASSEGTGGEKLFF
D gene: TRBD2; V gene: TRBV20-1; clone size: .; J gene: TRBJ2-5; CDR3 DNA: TGCAGTGCTAGGAAAACTAGCGGGGATTGGAATGAGCAGTACTTC; CDR3 protein: CSARKTSGDWNEQYF
D gene: TRBD2; V gene: TRBV27; clone size: .; J gene: TRBJ2-5; CDR3 DNA: TGTGCCAGCAGTTTAGAGGCGGGGGGAACCTACAATGAGCAGTACTTC; CDR3 protein: CASSLEAGGTYNEQYF
D gene: .; V gene: TRBV9; clone size: .; J gene: TRBJ2-1; CDR3 DNA: TGTGCCAGCAGCGTAGCGGCTAGCACCGATGAGCAGTTCTTC; CDR3 protein: CASSVAASTDEQFF
D gene: TRBD2; V gene: TRBV7-6; clone size: .; J gene: TRBJ2-3; CDR3 DNA: TGTGCCAGCAGCCGGAGCGGGGGGTTAACAGATACGCAGTATTTT; CDR3 protein: CASSRSGGLTDTQYF
D gene: TRBD2; V gene: TRBV20-1; clone size: few; J gene: TRBJ2-1; CDR3 DNA: TGCAGTGCTAGAGATCAGCGACAACCGGGACTAATCGCCAATGAGCAGTTCTTC; CDR3 protein: CSARDQRQPGLIANEQFF
D gene: TRBD1; V gene: TRBV25-1; clone size: few; J gene: TRBJ2-5; CDR3 DNA: TGTGCCAGCAGTGAAGGACAGGGGGTAGAGACCCAGTACTTC; CDR3 protein: CASSEGQGVETQYF
D gene: .; V gene: TRBV6-2/TRBV6-3; clone size: .; J gene: TRBJ2-6; CDR3 DNA: TGTGCCAGCAGACCAGCGACGGCTGGGGCCAACGTCCTGACTTTC; CDR3 protein: CASRPATAGANVLTF
D gene: .; V gene: TRBV21-1; clone size: .; J gene: TRBJ2-7; CDR3 DNA: TGTGCCAGCAGAAGCGGACAGGGGGGCTTCGAGCAGTACTTC; CDR3 protein: CASRSGQGGFEQYF
D gene: TRBD2; V gene: TRBV24-1; clone size: .; J gene: TRBJ2-3; CDR3 DNA: TGTGCCACCAGTGATTTAGGATCGGGGGGGAGCACAGATACGCAGTATTTT; CDR3 protein: CATSDLGSGGSTDTQYF
D gene: .; V gene: TRBV20-1; clone size: .; J gene: TRBJ2-3; CDR3 DNA: TGCAGTGCTAGAGTAGTCCCAAGGGCAGATACGCAGTATTTT; CDR3 protein: CSARVVPRADTQYF
D gene: TRBD1; V gene: TRBV20-1; clone size: .; J gene: TRBJ1-4; CDR3 DNA: TGCAGTGCTTCTAACAGGGGGCGTTCTGAAAAACTGTTTTTT; CDR3 protein: CSASNRGRSEKLFF
D gene: .; V gene: TRBV5-1; clone size: .; J gene: TRBJ2-7; CDR3 DNA: TGCGCCAGCACCGATTCGGGCCCCAGCCCCTCCGAGCAGTACTTC; CDR3 protein: CASTDSGPSPSEQYF
D gene: TRBD2; V gene: TRBV24-1; clone size: once; J gene: TRBJ2-3; CDR3 DNA: TGTGCCGCCAGTGAGTCTAGCGGAATCACAGATACGCAGTATTTT; CDR3 protein: CAASESSGITDTQYF
D gene: TRBD2; V gene: TRBV20-1; clone size: .; J gene: TRBJ2-3; CDR3 DNA: TGCAGTCCACCCGGGATAGCGGGGGTTACAGATACGCAGTATTTT; CDR3 protein: CSPPGIAGVTDTQYF
D gene: TRBD1; V gene: TRBV5-6; clone size: .; J gene: TRBJ2-1; CDR3 DNA: TGTGCCAGCAGCTACAGGGGCCCACCCTACAATGAGCAGTTCTTC; CDR3 protein: CASSYRGPPYNEQFF